This TCR beta chain was documented in a study of cytomegalovirus exposure and HLA in healthy donors. The primer mix had 60 Vbeta and 13 Jbeta primers. Assay used: immunoSEQ multiplex PCR; TCRdb lists only in-frame clones, some missing. The repertoire has 100,000 to 150,000 clones, roughly three quarters of them found once; the top ten carry 0.94%. This CDR3 spans 15 amino acids. Trimming left V 2 bases short and J 3 bases short, with 11 bases between. Per germline, CDR1 MGHRA and CDR2 YSYEKL. What was sequenced was PBMCs. This sequence was found in a woman in her fifties or sixties in good health and CMV-seronegative. This rearrangement joins TRBV4-1 to TRBJ2-1; no definite D call. CDR3 DNA: TGCGCCAGCAGCCAACTCCCGTTCGGCTACAATGAGCAGTTCTTC. Translation gives CASSQLPFGYNEQFF.